Presented here are 18 T cell receptor beta chains from one specimen sequenced in a study of blood T cells in healthy people across ages. Together with a sample-barcoded 5' primer, a J-beta primer mix was included in a second PCR lasting about 7 to 11 cycles. TCRdb reprocessed the 5' RACE reads with MiXCR, giving one entry per CDR3 protein. Among under 1,100,000 distinct CDR3 sequences listed, almost 25% were seen once. The sample also formed part of further work on T cells of mothers and their children.

The sequenced sample consisted of blood. Source of these receptors: a girl between 2 and 10 years old in good health.

This clonotype was observed a few times. The chain links TRBV12-3 or TRBV12-4 to TRBJ1-2; D unresolved. Trimming pared 5 bases from V and 3 bases from J, leaving 10 bases between. CDR3 length: 13 residues. The CDR3 bases are TGTGCCAGCAGTATCATTGTTGACTATGGCTACACCTTC. It codes for CASSIIVDYGYTF.

V usage is TRBV20-1 and J usage is TRBJ1-2, with D hard to call. Trimming pared 6 bases from V and 7 bases from J, leaving 15 bases between. The length of the CDR3 is 12 residues. The germline CDR1 and CDR2 sequences are DFQATT and SNEGSKA (reference sequence). DNA for the CDR3: TGCAGTGCGACGGTCCACCCAAGTGGCTACACCTTC. This gives the protein CSATVHPSGYTF.

V usage is TRBV5-1 and J usage is TRBJ2-3; possible D gene TRBD2, 6 bases. The germline CDR1 and CDR2 sequences are SGHRS and YFSETQ. The CDR3 covers 13 residues. The V gene lost 3 bases and the J gene lost 5 bases, with 10 bases spanning the gap. CDR3 sequence (DNA): TGCGCCAGCAGCTCCTTAGCGGAAGATACGCAGTATTTT. Its protein product is CASSSLAEDTQYF.

This clonotype has more than one count but fewer than ten. This chain links TRBV12-3 or TRBV12-4 with TRBJ2-5; D gene uncertain. Trimming took 6 bases from V and 5 from J, leaving 10 bases between them. CDR3 size: 12 residues. For the CDR3, the DNA is TGTGCCAGCAGGGGCAGCATGGAGACCCAGTACTTC. It specifies CASRGSMETQYF.

This clonotype was seen ten or more times. The chain is built from TRBV20-1 and TRBJ2-4, with D unclear. The germline gives CDR1 DFQATT, CDR2 SNEGSKA (reference sequence). The CDR3 sequence is 11 residues long. The V gene lost 5 bases and the J gene lost 2 bases, with 4 bases spanning the gap. CDR3 protein: CSALTKNIQYF. The CDR3 DNA is TGCAGTGCTTTGACCAAAAACATTCAGTACTTC.

The CDR3 is CASSYWGTGDYGYTF. The CDR3 DNA reads TGTGCCAGCAGTTATTGGGGAACAGGTGACTATGGCTACACCTTC. This chain links TRBV6-6 with TRBJ1-2; maybe TRBD1 (5 bases). CDR1 and CDR2 (germline): MNHNY, SVGAGI (reference sequence). The germline V and J ends were trimmed by 3 bases and 3 bases, with 14 bases remaining between them. The length of the CDR3 is 15 residues.

This chain uses TRBV12-3 or TRBV12-4 with TRBJ1-1; D may be TRBD1 (5 bases). Trimming removed 2 bases from V and 3 bases from J, with 13 bases in between. The CDR3 loop spans 15 amino acids. In nucleotides, the CDR3 is TGTGCCAGCAGTTTATATGACAGACCTTACACTGAAGCTTTCTTT. Encoded protein: CASSLYDRPYTEAFF.

This clonotype was counted between two and nine times. V is TRBV5-1 and J is TRBJ2-3; 7 bases are a match to TRBD2. Germline V gene data show CDR1 as SGHRS and CDR2 as YFSETQ. This CDR3 has 15 residues. Germline trimming cut 0 bases from V and 7 bases from J; bases unmatched to any gene: 8. CDR3 in DNA: TGCGCCAGCAGCTTGGAAGGGAGGGCCGCCCATACGCAGTATTTT. It translates to CASSLEGRAAHTQYF.

This clonotype has only a few counts. The gene calls are TRBV29-1 and TRBJ2-7; a weak D match, TRBD1 (6 bases). Trimming left V 7 bases short and J 3 bases short, with 10 bases between. The V gene's germline CDR1 is SQVTM and CDR2 ANQGSEA. The CDR3 sequence is 11 residues long. CDR3 in amino acids: CSALGGYEQYF. The CDR3 DNA reads as TGCAGCGCACTAGGGGGCTACGAGCAGTACTTC.

The rearrangement joins TRBV12-3 or TRBV12-4 to TRBJ2-5; 10 positions agree with TRBD1. This CDR3 contains 16 residues. The trim removed 6 bases at V and 2 bases at J, leaving 9 bases unmatched. CDR3 region: CASSLLDRGRQETQYF. The DNA for the CDR3 is TGTGCCAGCAGCCTACTGGACAGGGGGAGGCAAGAGACCCAGTACTTC.

This chain uses TRBV27 with TRBJ2-4, with D unclear. Germline V gives CDR1 MNHEY, CDR2 SMNVEV (reference sequence). The CDR3 is 13 residues long. V lost 5 bases and J 9 bases, leaving 14 bases between the germline ends. DNA for the CDR3: TGTGCCAGCAGTGTAGGGCCGGGCGGCATTCAGTACTTC. It encodes CASSVGPGGIQYF.

The genes are TRBV4-1 and TRBJ2-5; D remains ambiguous. TRBJ2-7 matches the DNA end more closely, so the J call is doubtful. Germline CDR1 reads MGHRA; CDR2 reads YSYEKL. This CDR3 is built from 15 residues. The CDR3 DNA follows: TGCGCCAGCAGCCAAGGAATTGGGAACACCTACGAGCAGTACTTC. Its protein product is CASSQGIGNTYEQYF.

In this sample, this clonotype turned up a few times. This chain uses TRBV7-6 with TRBJ1-4; D remains unclear. The V and J ends lost 2 bases and 0 bases respectively, with 4 bases between them. This CDR3 spans 14 amino acids. In germline, CDR1 is SGHVS, CDR2 FNYEAQ. Written as DNA, the CDR3 is TGTGCCAGCAGCTTACTTTCAACTAATGAAAAACTGTTTTTT. Translating it yields CASSLLSTNEKLFF.

A few counts support this clonotype. The chain uses TRBV29-1 and TRBJ2-7; TRBD2 matches at 10 bases. Trimming removed 5 bases from V and 3 bases from J; junction bases left unmatched: 7. The germline gives CDR1 SQVTM, CDR2 ANQGSEA. The CDR3 runs to 14 residues. CDR3 in DNA: TGCAGCGTTCGTCCAGTAGCGGGGGGCTACGAGCAGTACTTC. Protein sequence: CSVRPVAGGYEQYF.

This rearrangement joins TRBV7-9 to TRBJ2-5; unclear D gene. The CDR3 is 13 amino acids. Germline lookup yields CDR1 SEHNR and CDR2 FQNEAQ (reference sequence). V was pared by 0 bases and J by 11 bases, with 13 bases between. The CDR3 spells CASSLAGSEEQYF. The CDR3 DNA sequence: TGTGCCAGCAGCTTAGCTGGTTCCGAAGAGCAGTACTTC.

The rearrangement joins TRBV28 to TRBJ2-7; tentative D call: TRBD2 (6 bases). Judging by the DNA end, TRBJ2-5 fits better; the J call may be wrong. This CDR3 has 15 amino acids. Per the germline V gene, CDR1 is MDHEN and CDR2 is SYDVKM. DNA for the CDR3: TGTGCCAGCAGTCCAGGGACTGAGGAAATAGAGACCCAGTACTTC. Its protein is CASSPGTEEIETQYF.

This clonotype has a count of ten or more. The chain recombines TRBV6-4 with TRBJ1-1, with TRBD1 as a possible D gene (5 bases). CDR1 and CDR2 (germline): MRHNA, SNTAGT. This CDR3 comprises 13 residues. V shed 4 bases and J shed 1 base, with 7 bases lying between them. CDR3 loop: CASSVGENTEAFF. As DNA, the CDR3 is TGTGCCAGCAGTGTAGGGGAGAACACTGAAGCTTTCTTT.

This clonotype was observed a few times. This CDR3 is CASSTGPYYEQYF. CDR3 DNA: TGTGCCAGCAGTACAGGACCCTACTACGAGCAGTACTTC. The chain is built from TRBV2 and TRBJ2-7, with D possibly TRBD1 on 5 matching bases. The V gene lost 5 bases and the J gene lost 3 bases, with 11 bases spanning the gap. Germline V gene lookup returns CDR1 SNHLY and CDR2 FYNNEI. The CDR3 runs to 13 residues.